This entry concerns a single TCR beta chain. The PCR was carried out with 60 Vbeta primers and 13 Jbeta primers. Clones were read by immunoSEQ multiplex PCR, and TCRdb kept only the in-frame ones, dropping some. The data show roughly 250,000 clones, with under 80% seen just once and roughly 2.4% held by the top ten. Donors showed nominal health when sampled, although they likely had unrecorded immune exposures. This entry comes from a study of cytomegalovirus exposure and HLA in healthy donors. Background on the study: Assignment to the Caucasian-associated ancestry cluster applied to around 80% of the approximately 420 genotyped donors.

The germline CDR1 and CDR2 sequences are SGHDT and YYEEEE. The CDR3 spans 16 residues. Trimming at V came to 4 bases and at J to 5 bases, leaving 9 bases not matched to a gene. This receptor was obtained from a female donor in good health and CMV-seronegative. The rearrangement uses TRBV5-6 and TRBJ2-3; 11 positions match TRBD2. The sequencing sample was made of PBMCs. CDR3: CASSPPRLAGLDTQYF. CDR3 sequence (DNA): TGTGCCAGCAGCCCGCCCCGACTAGCGGGATTAGATACGCAGTATTTT.